This T cell receptor (beta chain) emerged from a study of human T cells and chemical hapten exposure. In the study overall: Per-sample TCR yield variability stemmed mainly from small pooled library volume differences. Overall study results and limits: Among TCRs, those above 1 in 1000 frequency were unaffected by DPC sensitization.

Time point of the sample: healthy volunteer bleed at 6 weeks. The template was total RNA from unfractionated whole blood. Attachment of unique molecular identifiers to individual cDNA molecules was performed in the library. Original analysis: Sampled TCR counts reached a median of roughly 100,000 per sample, with values ranging from roughly 20,000 to 700,000. TCRdb re-called the RACE reads with MiXCR, one entry per CDR3 protein. V and J calls and clone size were set by TCRdb, not the authors. Here the sample spans about 70,000 distinct CDR3 sequences, 6% to 7% being singletons. This clonotype was seen just once. Its antigen is unidentified. Given a much more abundant clone one base away, this may be a read error. The CDR3 spans 15 residues. V lost 4 bases, J lost 6 bases, and 12 bases stayed unmatched.

Sequencing input: whole blood. The sequence came from a female donor in good health. Some clones in this sample may be carry-over from other donors' samples. The rearrangement joins TRBV12-3 or TRBV12-4 to TRBJ2-7, with 7 bases that match TRBD2. CDR3 loop: CASSWVSGSRSEQYF. The CDR3, as DNA: TGTGCCAGCAGTTGGGTTAGCGGGTCTCGCTCCGAGCAGTACTTC.